These 6 T cell receptor beta chains were sequenced from one sample in a study of post-analysis software for immune sequencing data. Study-level results: Among five TRBV segments more frequent in patients than controls were TRBV5-6, TRBV5-1 and TRBV20-1.

Prepared libraries of TCR beta cDNA carried unique molecular identifiers. TCRdb re-derived calls from the PCR reads in MiXCR, one entry per CDR3 protein. The table lists about 430,000 distinct CDR3 sequences, over 30% of them singletons. Antigen specificity for these receptors is unknown. The sample consisted of blood. The source is a girl aged 2-10 years with multiple sclerosis.

CDR3 loop: CASSLTPGLEGEKETQFF. The CDR3, as DNA: TGTGCCAGCAGCTTAACTCCCGGCCTAGAGGGGGAAAAAGAGACCCAGTTCTTC. The V and J genes are TRBV7-3 and TRBJ2-5, with D maybe TRBD1 (6 bases). The better agreement between TRBJ2-1 and the DNA end casts doubt on the J call. The CDR3 contains 18 residues. Germline V lookup: CDR1 SGHTA, CDR2 FQGTGA.

With respect to this clonotype: A read error may explain this, as a much larger clone is one base away. The rearrangement joins TRBV28 to TRBJ2-1; TRBD1 matches at 10 bases. Per germline, CDR1 MDHEN and CDR2 SYDVKM. CDR3 length equals 15 residues. The CDR3: CASSLWDRGSNGQFF. CDR3 sequence (DNA): TGTGCCAGCAGTTTATGGGACAGGGGGTCGAATGGGCAGTTCTTC. The variable domain in full, completed from reference TRBV28 and TRBJ2-1, reads DVKVTQSSRYLVKRTGEKVFLECVQDMDHENMFWYRQDPGLGLRLIYFSYDVKMKEKGDIPEGYSVSREKKERFSLILESASTNQTSMYLCASSLWDRGSNGQFFGPGTRLTVL.

The chain employs TRBV10-3 and TRBJ2-7, with 8 bases fitting TRBD2. The CDR3 runs 15 residues. With 2 bases clipped from V and 5 bases from J, the junction kept 8 bases outside the gene matches. Germline lookup yields CDR1 ENHRY and CDR2 SYGVKD. CDR3 DNA: TGTGCCATCAGTGAGGTACAGGGACTAGGTAACGAGCAGTACTTC. Residues: CAISEVQGLGNEQYF.

The chain carries TRBV28 and TRBJ2-7, with TRBD1 matching over 10 bases. The CDR3 has 16 residues. V lost 4 bases and J lost 5; bases outside the gene matches: 11. Germline loops: CDR1 MDHEN, CDR2 SYDVKM. The CDR3, as DNA: TGTGCCAGCAGTTCCCCGTGGACAGGGGGGTATAACGAGCAGTACTTC. Residues: CASSSPWTGGYNEQYF.

The V and J genes are TRBV7-3 and TRBJ2-1; 10 bases fit TRBD1. CDR1 and CDR2 (germline): SGHTA, FQGTGA. This CDR3 is built from 15 residues. The trim removed 5 bases at V and 5 bases at J, leaving 6 bases unmatched. The CDR3 sequence: CASSAGTGVNNEQFF. DNA for the CDR3: TGTGCCAGCAGCGCCGGGACAGGGGTAAACAATGAGCAGTTCTTC.

The genes are TRBV6-1 and TRBJ1-2; D ambiguous. CDR3 length equals 11 residues. Per the germline V gene, CDR1 is MNHNS and CDR2 is SASEGT. Trimming took 8 bases from V and 8 from J, leaving 12 bases between them. Here the CDR3 DNA reads TGTGCCAGCCGCGGATCGGGAGGCTACACCTTC. As protein: CASRGSGGYTF.